A selection of T cell receptor beta chains follows, all from one sample in a study of human T cells and chemical hapten exposure. TCRdb called the RACE reads again in MiXCR, with one record for every CDR3 protein. Of about 100,000 distinct CDR3 sequences detected, around 10% appear once; the ten largest clones hold 2.5% to 4%. Sequenced here: whole blood, sampled in connection with sensitization to the hapten diphenylcyclopropenone (DPC). These TCRs come from a woman aged 40 to 50 with alopecia areata. Some clones in this sample may be carry-over from other donors' samples. Both conserved end residues are part of each CDR3. The D gene is left open where the match is weak. Size tells how often a clone was seen (once, few, many) or the class of an expanded clone, and some rows leave it out.

15,TRBV18,-,TRBJ2-7,-,CASSPFAGSSYEQYF,TGTGCCAGCTCACCGTTCGCAGGGAGCTCCTACGAGCAGTACTTC
13,TRBV12-3/TRBV12-4,TRBD2,TRBJ2-5,few,CASMGGGQETQYF,TGTGCCAGCATGGGCGGGGGACAAGAGACCCAGTACTTC
13,TRBV12-3/TRBV12-4,TRBD1,TRBJ1-2,many,CASSSGQGYGYTF,TGTGCCAGCAGCTCGGGACAGGGTTATGGCTACACCTTC
16,TRBV6-2/TRBV6-3,-,TRBJ2-3,-,CASSNAIGGVTDTQYF,TGTGCCAGCAGTAACGCGATAGGGGGAGTAACAGATACGCAGTATTTT
14,TRBV7-2,TRBD2,TRBJ2-7,-,CASSSRTSGSWKYF,TGTGCCAGCAGCTCTCGGACTAGCGGGTCGTGGAAGTACTTC
14,TRBV6-5,TRBD1,TRBJ1-2,few,CASSIGQGFYGYTF,TGTGCCAGCAGTATCGGACAGGGCTTCTATGGCTACACCTTC
14,TRBV5-1,-,TRBJ2-7,many,CASSLGLANYEQYF,TGCGCCAGCAGCTTGGGGCTAGCTAACTACGAGCAGTACTTC
14,TRBV9,TRBD1,TRBJ1-2,few,CASSGQGSNYGYTF,TGTGCCAGCAGCGGACAGGGGAGTAACTATGGCTACACCTTC
15,TRBV10-1,TRBD2,TRBJ2-1,-,CASSPLAGGVGEQFF,TGCGCCAGCAGTCCTTTAGCGGGAGGCGTTGGTGAGCAGTTCTTC
13,TRBV12-3/TRBV12-4,-,TRBJ1-2,many,CASMGVNRYGYTF,TGTGCCAGCATGGGGGTCAACAGATATGGCTACACCTTC
14,TRBV29-1,-,TRBJ1-2,once,CSVDVSGVNYGYTF,TGCAGCGTAGACGTATCCGGGGTAAACTATGGCTACACCTTC
12,TRBV7-9,-,TRBJ1-1,many,CASSLEVVEAFF,TGTGCCAGCAGCTTAGAGGTAGTTGAAGCTTTCTTT
14,TRBV29-1,-,TRBJ2-3,-,CSVVPGRPADTQYF,TGCAGCGTTGTTCCGGGACGACCGGCAGATACGCAGTATTTT